The 15 T cell receptor beta chains reported below all come from one sample, sequenced in a study of shared clonotypes between healthy human individuals. Assay: immunoSEQ multiplex PCR; the TCRdb copy retains only in-frame clones and omits some. The repertoire holds around 2,000,000 clones, about 93% seen once, with roughly 1.8% in the top ten. Naive CD8 isolation took CD45RO-negative cells positively selected for CCR7 and excluded terminally differentiated effector memory CD45RA+ cells. Sequenced sample: naive CD8+ T cells from PBMCs. These TCRs come from a man between 18 and 29 years old in good health. Some clones in this sample may be carry-over from other donors' samples.

V and J are TRBV2 and TRBJ2-3; D is unclear. Trimming shortened V by 2 bases and J by 7 bases, and 25 bases separated the two germline ends. The CDR3 totals 18 residues. The germline gives CDR1 SNHLY, CDR2 FYNNEI. The CDR3 sequence is CASSESPAVLKGWHTQYF. Written as DNA, the CDR3 is TGTGCCAGCAGTGAATCCCCGGCTGTTCTTAAGGGATGGCATACGCAGTATTTT.

This chain joins TRBV9 and TRBJ2-1; a possible D gene is TRBD2 (6 bases). V was clipped by 8 bases and J by 6 bases, with 18 bases between them. The V gene's germline CDR1 is SGDLS and CDR2 YYNGEE. The CDR3 length is 14 residues. CDR3 nucleotide sequence: TGTGCCAGTGCCGAGGGGACTCCTGGCAATGAGCAGTTCTTC. Its translation is CASAEGTPGNEQFF.

J is TRBJ1-2 and V is TRBV5-1; D uncertain. Trimming stripped 0 bases from V and 2 bases from J, with 14 bases between. The CDR3 runs to 16 residues. Germline CDR1 reads SGHRS; CDR2 reads YFSETQ. Here the CDR3 DNA reads TGCGCCAGCAGCTTGGGGGTCTGGGTAGGGAACTATGGCTACACCTTC. Its protein product is CASSLGVWVGNYGYTF.

The CDR3 sequence is CAISEGQGWEAFF. CDR3 nucleotides: TGTGCCATCAGTGAGGGTCAGGGGTGGGAAGCTTTCTTT. V gene TRBV10-3 combines with J gene TRBJ1-1, with D tentatively TRBD1 (6 bases). The CDR3 covers 13 residues. CDR1 is ENHRY and CDR2 is SYGVKD in the germline V gene. Trimming cost V 2 bases and J 8 bases, with 12 bases left between them.

V is TRBV6-5 and J is TRBJ2-7, with D perhaps matching TRBD2 (6 bases). Trimming took off 5 bases at V and 5 bases at J, with 7 bases between the two ends. This CDR3 has 11 amino acids. Germline V lookup: CDR1 MNHEY, CDR2 SVGAGI. Written as DNA, the CDR3 is TGTGCCAGCAGTGCGGGGAACGAGCAGTACTTC. Translating gives CASSAGNEQYF.

The chain combines TRBV29-1 with TRBJ2-1; the D gene is possibly TRBD1 (6 bases). The germline gives CDR1 SQVTM, CDR2 ANQGSEA. The V end was cut by 7 bases, the J end by 12 bases, with 16 bases between. The CDR3 has 11 amino acids. The CDR3 DNA follows: TGCAGCGCAATACCCCTACAGGGGCAGTTCTTC. Its translation is CSAIPLQGQFF.

The rearrangement joins TRBV27 to TRBJ2-1; D unclear. V lost 2 bases and J 2 bases, leaving 7 bases between the germline ends. CDR1 is MNHEY and CDR2 is SMNVEV in the germline V gene (reference sequence). This CDR3 is 14 amino acids long. CDR3 DNA sequence: TGTGCCAGCAGTTTAGACACCACCTACAATGAGCAGTTCTTC. This gives the protein CASSLDTTYNEQFF.

The V call is TRBV28, the J call TRBJ1-1; TRBD1 is a possible D gene (5 bases). From germline, CDR1 is MDHEN and CDR2 SYDVKM. Trimming shortened V by 3 bases and J by 11 bases, and 13 bases separated the two germline ends. The CDR3 covers 12 residues. CDR3 coding DNA: TGTGCCAGCAGTTTGGGGGTAATGAATGCTTTCTTT. Its translation is CASSLGVMNAFF.

This clone was recorded once. CDR3 coding DNA: TGCGCCATCTCGTTACAGGGATCAGATGGCTACACCTTC. Its protein is CAISLQGSDGYTF. This chain connects TRBV5-1 to TRBJ1-2; D may be TRBD1 (6 bases). The CDR3 loop spans 13 amino acids. CDR1 is SGHRS and CDR2 is YFSETQ in the germline V gene. Trimming took 9 bases from V and 6 from J, leaving 18 bases between them.

For the CDR3, the DNA is TGTGCCAGCAGTTGGGCGACGGGCTACGAGCAGTACTTC. It encodes CASSWATGYEQYF. The J gene is TRBJ2-7, the V gene TRBV27; no clear D. Germline-derived CDR1 and CDR2 are MNHEY and SMNVEV (reference sequence). Trimming removed 4 bases from V and 3 bases from J, with 10 bases in between. The CDR3 loop spans 13 amino acids.

This sequence joins TRBV7-9 and TRBJ1-1; tentatively, D is TRBD1 (5 bases). Deletions cut 6 bases from V and 5 bases from J, with 10 bases between. This CDR3 region has 12 residues. The V gene's germline CDR1 is SEHNR and CDR2 FQNEAQ (reference sequence). DNA for the CDR3: TGTGCCAGCAGACGTCCAGGGACTGAAGCTTTCTTT. Translating it yields CASRRPGTEAFF.

The V gene is TRBV15, the J gene TRBJ2-7; TRBD2 aligns across 8 bases. The germline CDR1 and CDR2 sequences are LNHNV and YYDKDF (reference sequence). Trimming removed 5 bases from V and 6 bases from J; junction bases left unmatched: 18. The CDR3 is 17 residues long. CDR3: CATSPPDGTRRVGEQYF. CDR3 DNA sequence: TGTGCCACCAGCCCCCCGGACGGGACTAGGCGAGTCGGCGAGCAGTACTTC.

The rearrangement joins TRBV4-3 to TRBJ1-1, with D possibly TRBD1 on 5 matching bases. Germline V gives CDR1 LGHNA, CDR2 YSLEER. The CDR3 is 13 residues long. The germline V and J ends were trimmed by 5 bases and 5 bases, with 12 bases remaining between them. CDR3 protein: CASSFHGGTEAFF. In DNA, the CDR3 is TGCGCCAGCAGCTTCCACGGGGGGACTGAAGCTTTCTTT.

A single count supports this clone. V gene TRBV9 combines with J gene TRBJ2-3; possibly TRBD1 for D (5 bases). The CDR3 runs to 15 residues. V was cut by 3 bases and J by 4 bases, with 15 bases left in between. Germline V lookup: CDR1 SGDLS, CDR2 YYNGEE. This CDR3 reads CASSAGPKVADTQYF. CDR3 nucleotides: TGTGCCAGCAGCGCAGGGCCCAAAGTAGCAGATACGCAGTATTTT.

This clone was seen just once. The V and J genes are TRBV29-1 and TRBJ2-7; D is undetermined. Germline V CDR1 and CDR2: SQVTM, ANQGSEA. V lost 3 bases and J 0 bases, leaving 12 bases between the germline ends. CDR3 length equals 14 residues. The CDR3 region is CSVEVRIPSYEQYF. As DNA, the CDR3 is TGCAGCGTTGAGGTCAGGATACCCTCCTACGAGCAGTACTTC.